There are many counts of the clone carrying this TCR beta chain. The antigen remains unidentified. The sample originates from a study of regulatory T cells in long-lasting Graves disease. About the study: Patients newly diagnosed with Graves' had been on antithyroid drugs for under 3 months.

Time point indicated: newly diagnosed GD, antithyroid drugs for less than 3 months. Isolated PBMC RNA provided the starting material for the TCR library. A peripheral blood sample, roughly 8.5 milliliters in volume, was drawn into EDTA tubes. Arm-PCR of CDR3 regions with iRepertoire HTBI primers generated TCR beta libraries. One entry per CDR3 protein, called by TCRdb with MiXCR from the multiplex PCR reads. This table has some 450,000 distinct CDR3 sequences, roughly 15% appearing once. Trimming cost V 7 bases and J 10 bases, with 20 bases left between them. Germline V gene sequence: CDR1 MNHEY, CDR2 SMNVEV (reference sequence). The CDR3 is 15 amino acids. General study findings and limits: Small sample size may have lowered accuracy.

These data were also reused for a study on T cells in Graves' hyperthyroidism and ophthalmopathy. From that paper: First-round RT-PCR with HTBI primers amplified the TCR CDR3 region.

This chain links TRBV27 with TRBJ1-6, with a tentative D call TRBD1 (5 bases). The TCR originated in a woman aged 25 to 39 with Graves disease. Material: peripheral blood mononuclear cells (PBMCs), obtained at new diagnosis, from a patient treated with antithyroid drugs. CDR3: CASTTGPVGRSPLHF. In nucleotides, the CDR3 is TGTGCCAGCACCACAGGACCGGTCGGGCGCTCACCCCTCCACTTT.